Described below is a single T cell receptor beta chain sequence and its context. The antigen remains undetermined. This sample is part of a study of shared clonotypes between healthy human individuals. Study-wide results and caveats: The sampled material consisted only of blood, and tissue repertoires are likely to differ.

Method: immunoSEQ multiplex PCR; TCRdb's copy keeps in-frame clones and lacks some. The table has fewer than 650,000 clones, roughly four fifths seen once. The TCR comes from a middle-aged woman in good health. Some clones in this sample may be carry-over from other donors' samples. The sample consisted of PBMCs.

For the CDR3, the DNA is TGCGCCAGCAGCTTGGGGACGGGGTCGAACACCGGGGAGCTGTTTTTT. Its protein product is CASSLGTGSNTGELFF. The V and J genes are TRBV5-1 and TRBJ1-3; a possible D gene is TRBD2 (5 bases). TRBJ2-2 matches the DNA end more closely, so the J call is doubtful. Per germline, CDR1 SGHRS and CDR2 YFSETQ. There are 16 residues in the CDR3.